This TCR beta chain was identified in a study of blood T cells in healthy people across ages. Study-wide points: Naive CD4+ cell counts and diversity both ran higher in long-lived than in aged donors.

Then a second PCR, running roughly 7 to 12 cycles, was carried out with a sample-barcoded 5' primer and a J-beta primer mix. TCRdb re-called the 5' RACE reads with MiXCR, one entry per CDR3 protein. The sample has about 930,000 distinct CDR3 sequences; 25% to 35% are singletons. Each sample yielded at least 5.5 micrograms of PBMC total RNA. A remark on this clonotype: No antigen is known for it.

This same sample was also part of a study on T cells of mothers and their children. This second report adds: Compared with unrelated pairs, related mother-child pairs had slightly higher, non-significant overlap. Across the analysis, no persistent microchimeric T cell clones were detected.

The TCR originated in a woman aged 40 to 50 in good health. The specimen sequenced was blood.

The CDR3 sequence: CASSLGQGEQPQHF. For the CDR3, the DNA is TGCGCCAGCAGCCTAGGACAGGGGGAACAGCCCCAGCATTTT. This rearrangement joins TRBV5-1 to TRBJ1-5, with 10 bases that match TRBD1. V lost 4 bases and J lost 7; bases outside the gene matches: 5. Germline V gene sequence: CDR1 SGHRS, CDR2 YFSETQ. The CDR3 consists of 14 residues.